This entry is about one T cell receptor beta chain. This receptor's antigen is unknown. Qualities for individual bases were not recorded, and no much larger clone is one base off. Libraries came from 5' RACE. Instrument on record: Illumina HiSeq 2500. The second PCR ran for about 7 to 11 cycles and used a J-beta primer mix along with a sample-barcoded 5' primer. A unique molecular identifier was introduced onto each TCR beta cDNA molecule by a template-switch 5' adaptor carrying 12 random nucleotides. At least 2.5 million CDR3-containing paired-end reads were obtained from each sample. First-strand cDNA was synthesized from all RNA with the Mint cDNA synthesis kit, primed by a TRBC-specific oligonucleotide. All cDNA was treated with uracil-DNA glycosylase and then went through a first 18-cycle PCR with the universal primers M1SS and BC2_uni_R. On the study's bioinformatics: For normalization, 1 million high-quality reads were randomly selected from each sample, with every read carrying a distinct molecular identifier. Instead of being binned into consensus sequences, reads with shared molecular identifiers were discarded. CDR3 identification, clonotype clustering and error correction used MiTCR with a Q25 quality threshold and the strictest error-elimination algorithm. A nonparametric unseen species model using Euler transformation provided a lower-bound estimate of total TCR beta diversity. TCRdb passed the public sequencing reads through fastp at Q25 and MiXCR, retaining productive beta sequences. All rows with the same CDR3 protein become a single entry with the most common DNA and genes. The V and J calls were determined by TCRdb, not by the authors. Here the sample has some 800,000 distinct CDR3 sequences; around 25% occur a single time. In total, the top ten clones hold 3.7% of the sample.

The sample is drawn from a study of blood T cells in healthy people across ages (dated by TCRdb to 2014 to 2015). About the study as a whole: In model experiments, template switching captured roughly one uniquely barcoded TCR beta cDNA molecule for every two T cells. Age-related changes in TCR beta repertoire diversity were measured in the study by deep sequencing normalized with unique cDNA molecular identifiers. Four age groups were formed from the donors: young (average about 16 years), middle-aged (approximately 40), aged (about 62) and long-lived (roughly 81). Two additional independent replicas of 1 million unique cDNA reads from the same blood draw were analyzed for two donors (one aged 18 to 30 and one aged 80 or older). The study at large found these results: Donor CMV infection status was unknown, potentially confounding age-related changes in expanded clonotypes. Estimates of total diversity based on one million sequenced T cells were regarded as lower bounds and as underestimates. There was a strong correlation between observed TCR beta diversity and the percentage of naive T cells measured by flow cytometry. Observed TCR beta diversity per million T cells fell roughly linearly with age, and a significant reduction was already apparent by age around 40. Bulk unsorted PBMC profiling prevented conclusive comparison of naive and antigen-experienced compartments. The long-lived group showed more naive CD4+ T cells, fewer expanded clones and increased TCR diversity than the aged group, suggesting age selection.

The germline V gene provides CDR1 MDHEN and CDR2 SYDVKM. V and J are truncated by 3 bases and 1 base respectively, leaving an intervening sequence of 7 bases. The CDR3 covers 14 residues, taking in both the cysteine and the phenylalanine. The retained sequence is limited to the CDR3, 42 bases, with the frame set at the first base. Systemically healthy Caucasian individuals from Russia, 35 to 40 in total and aged roughly 6 to 95 years, were included as donors. Ten milliliters of peripheral blood were drawn from each donor into EDTA-treated Vacutainer tubes. Ficoll-Paque density-gradient centrifugation was used to isolate PBMCs, with at least 6.5 million per sample. Trizol reagent was used to extract total RNA from PBMCs, with at least 5.5 micrograms per sample. For every donor, an aliquot of PBMCs went through flow cytometry to measure the percentages of naive CD45RAhigh/CD27high T cells. The same sample was also studied in work on T cells of mothers and their children. As that second paper reports: The donors were nine systemically healthy Caucasian individuals, made up of three mothers and their six children. cDNA synthesis used all of the extracted RNA, with around 1.6 ug of RNA in each 15 ul reaction. In the second PCR, sample barcodes and 2-4 random nucleotides were introduced via the M1S primer. Each mother yielded over 8.5 million TCR beta CDR3 reads and each child roughly 3 million reads. In both related and unrelated pairs, thymic selection shapes the output of TCR recombination in a similar way, with inherited differences having only a minor effect. Normalized repertoire overlap was always found to be slightly, but never significantly, higher in related mother-child pairs than in unrelated mother-child pairs. With a sensitivity of approximately 100 clones per million clonotypes, no persistent microchimeric T cell clones were detected. In the study, deep NGS was used to compare the TCR beta repertoires of mothers and children, and features distinguishing related mother-child pairs from unrelated individuals were sought. On average, the children were about 10 +/- 4 years old, while the mothers were about 40 +/- 4 years old. After adapters were ligated using NEBNext reagents, the libraries underwent 100+100 nt paired-end sequencing on an Illumina HiSeq 2000. To avoid cross-contamination, the mother libraries and the child libraries were prepared a month apart and sequenced in separate runs. Between roughly 500,000 and 2,100,000 distinct TCR beta clonotypes were identified per donor. Naive TCR beta clonotypes were estimated from low-frequency clonotypes matched to each donor's FACS-determined naive share, without sorting.

Sequencing was performed on blood. This clonotype originated in a boy aged 5 to 17 in good health. Recombination joined TRBV28 with TRBJ1-5, with the D segment identity uncertain. The DNA sequence is as follows: TGTGCCAGCAGTTTGCCCCAAAGCAATCAGCCCCAGCATTTT. It translates to CASSLPQSNQPQHF.